A single sample is the source of the 14 T cell receptor beta chains below, sequenced in a study of sequential checkpoint blockade in melanoma. Regarding treatment: randomized to nivolumab then ipilimumab (arm A) or the reverse (arm B). TCRdb keeps only in-frame clones here, not all; method: immunoSEQ multiplex PCR. The sample lists several hundred clones; roughly a fifth were seen once. The specimen comprised tumor tissue (inferred from file names), sampled from a patient given nivolumab and ipilimumab in sequence. The receptors come from a human donor with melanoma.

By its share, this clone is medium-sized. The chain has TRBV11-3 and TRBJ1-2; tentatively, D is TRBD1 (5 bases). The CDR3 length is 14 residues. Between the trimmed V and J ends, which lost 1 base and 4 bases, there was a span of 10 bases. Germline V lookup: CDR1 SGHNT, CDR2 YENEEA. Here the CDR3 DNA reads TGTGCCAGCAGCTTAGGGGGCGCGGGCTATGGCTACACCTTC. It is translated as CASSLGGAGYGYTF.

V is TRBV5-1 and J is TRBJ2-1; 7 positions agree with TRBD1. V trimming: 5 bases; J trimming: 3 bases; junction bases outside the gene matches: 8. The V gene's germline CDR1 is SGHRS and CDR2 YFSETQ. The CDR3 is made up of 15 amino acids. The CDR3 is CASRPGQSYYNEQFF. CDR3 sequence (DNA): TGCGCCAGCAGACCGGGACAGAGTTACTACAATGAGCAGTTCTTC.

This clone came up a few times. The chain links TRBV25-1 to TRBJ2-1, with D possibly called TRBD1 or TRBD2 (6 bases each). The CDR3 covers 13 residues. Between the trimmed V and J ends, which lost 5 bases and 4 bases, there was a span of 9 bases. CDR1 and CDR2 (germline): MGHDK, SYGVNS. The CDR3 is CASSKGGYNEQFF. CDR3 bases: TGTGCCAGCAGTAAGGGGGGATACAATGAGCAGTTCTTC. Full variable domain (remainder filled in from reference TRBV25-1 and TRBJ2-1): EADIYQTPRYLVIGTGKKITLECSQTMGHDKMYWYQQDPGMELHLIHYSYGVNSTEKGDLSSESTVSRIRTEHFPLTLESARPSHTSQYLCASSKGGYNEQFFGPGTRLTVL.

The chain couples TRBV6-8 to TRBJ1-5; maybe TRBD1 (5 bases). Trimming pared 0 bases from V and 3 bases from J, leaving 12 bases between. The CDR3 is made up of 16 amino acids. From germline, CDR1 is MNHGY and CDR2 SAAAGT. The CDR3 coding sequence is TGTGCCAGCAGTTACTCGCTAGGGGCGGACAATCAGCCCCAGCATTTT. Its protein is CASSYSLGADNQPQHF.

The chain is built from TRBV23-1 and TRBJ2-2; D could derive from TRBD1 or TRBD2 (5 bases each). TRBV23-1 belongs to the ORF category, with a function that is uncertain. The CDR3 is 17 residues long. V was clipped by 6 bases and J by 4 bases, with 21 bases between them. CDR3 in DNA: TGCGCCAGCAGCTCCCGCGAAGGGGACGATCTCACCGGGGAGCTGTTTTTT. It specifies CASSSREGDDLTGELFF.

This rearrangement joins TRBV15 to TRBJ2-3, with a possible D match to TRBD1 (5 bases). CDR1 and CDR2 from the germline V gene are LNHNV and YYDKDF (reference sequence). V was cut by 0 bases and J by 3 bases, with 13 bases left in between. CDR3 size: 16 residues. The CDR3 sequence: CATSRDPGRATDTQYF. The CDR3 region has the DNA TGTGCCACCAGCAGAGATCCCGGCAGGGCTACAGATACGCAGTATTTT.

J is TRBJ2-7 and V is TRBV18; the match to TRBD1 covers 9 bases. The germline V gene encodes CDR1 KGHSH and CDR2 LQKENI. The CDR3 is 14 residues long. V lost 6 bases and J lost 3; bases outside the gene matches: 6. The CDR3 DNA is TGTGCCAGCTCTCGGGGGGACAGGGACTACGAGCAGTACTTC. It translates to CASSRGDRDYEQYF.

The chain has TRBV19 and TRBJ2-3, with 9 bases that match TRBD1. The V and J ends lost 4 bases and 5 bases, in that order; junction bases with no gene match: 7. CDR3 length equals 15 residues. The germline CDR1 and CDR2 sequences are LNHDA and SQIVND (reference sequence). CDR3 coding DNA: TGTGCCAGTAGTACCCTACAGGGGGCATTAGATACGCAGTATTTT. Its translation is CASSTLQGALDTQYF.

This clone showed up just a few times. V usage is TRBV6-8 and J usage is TRBJ2-1; D uncertain. Germline lookup yields CDR1 MNHGY and CDR2 SAAAGT. Trimming cost V 2 bases and J 8 bases, with 19 bases left between them. The CDR3 is 16 residues long. The CDR3 DNA is TGTGCCAGCAGTTACCCTTCGTTCCACCTAAGGGATGAGCAGTTCTTC. The encoded protein is CASSYPSFHLRDEQFF.

This clone was picked up a small number of times. J is TRBJ1-1 and V is TRBV12-5; D remains unclear. Germline-derived CDR1 and CDR2 are LGHNT and FRNRAP. This CDR3 is built from 11 residues. CDR3 region: CASTRTYEAFF. In nucleotides, the CDR3 is TGTGCCAGCACTCGAACCTACGAAGCTTTCTTT. The variable domain in full, with the rest retrieved from reference TRBV12-5 and TRBJ1-1, is DARVTQTPRHKVTEMGQEVTMRCQPILGHNTVFWYRQTMMQGLELLAYFRNRAPLDDSGMPKDRFSAEMPDATLATLKIQPSEPRDSAVYFCASTRTYEAFFGQGTRLTVV.

CDR3 amino acids: CASSYSSEGSTEAFF. The CDR3 region has the DNA TGTGCCAGCAGTTACTCCTCGGAGGGGAGCACTGAAGCTTTCTTT. V gene TRBV6-8 combines with J gene TRBJ1-1; tentative D call: TRBD1 (5 bases). With 0 bases removed from V and 4 bases from J, the gap between germline ends came to 12 bases. CDR3 length: 15 amino acids. CDR1 and CDR2 (germline): MNHGY, SAAAGT.

The chain has TRBV6-8 and TRBJ2-7, with 10 positions matching TRBD2. The CDR3 has 18 amino acids. J lost 4 bases, V lost 1 base, and 13 bases had no gene match. The germline V gene encodes CDR1 MNHGY and CDR2 SAAAGT. CDR3 in amino acids: CASSYYYPLSGRGYEQYF. The CDR3 DNA is TGTGCCAGCAGTTACTACTATCCACTAAGCGGGAGGGGTTACGAGCAGTACTTC.

This rearrangement joins TRBV19 to TRBJ2-7; TRBD2 is a possible D gene (5 bases). The CDR3 covers 12 residues. V was cut by 9 bases and J by 2 bases, with 11 bases left in between. In germline, CDR1 is LNHDA, CDR2 SQIVND (reference sequence). The DNA for the CDR3 is TGTGCCAGCAGTCCGGGAACCTACGAGCAGTACTTC. This translates into CASSPGTYEQYF.

This clone was seen a few times. This chain links TRBV6-8 with TRBJ1-2; D may be TRBD1 (5 bases). CDR1 is MNHGY, CDR2 SAAAGT, per germline. CDR3 length: 14 residues. The germline V and J ends were trimmed by 10 bases and 4 bases, with 19 bases remaining between them. Written as DNA, the CDR3 is TGTGCCACCACAAAACAGGCGGCCCGCTATGGCTACACCTTC. Protein sequence: CATTKQAARYGYTF.